Listed here are 5 T cell receptor beta chains from one sample, sequenced in a study of pediatric ulcerative colitis. Rectal tissue came from one to two pinch biopsies taken at colonoscopy. This table comes from immunoSEQ multiplex PCR, and its TCRdb copy is limited to in-frame clones, with some not included. The sample includes tens of thousands of clones, around 79% of them seen just once. What was sequenced was gut tissue. The receptors originated from a girl aged 10 to 17 with moderate ulcerative colitis.

The V and J genes are TRBV30 and TRBJ2-7; the D is unclear. This CDR3 spans 12 amino acids. V gave up 0 bases and J gave up 6 bases, with 9 bases separating them. Germline V lookup: CDR1 GTSNPN, CDR2 SVGIG (reference sequence). CDR3 amino acids: CAWSVGFGEQYF. CDR3 nucleotides: TGTGCCTGGAGTGTAGGATTTGGCGAGCAGTACTTC. Full variable domain (remainder filled in from reference TRBV30 and TRBJ2-7): SQTIHQWPATLVQPVGSPLSLECTVEGTSNPNLYWYRQAAGRGLQLLFYSVGIGQISSEVPQNLSASRPQDRQFILSSKKLLLSDSGFYLCAWSVGFGEQYFGPGTRLTVT.

Regarding this clone: Germline and junction disagree at one end, which may indicate a read error. The J gene is TRBJ2-7, the V gene TRBV6-1; TRBD1 aligns across 8 bases. The CDR3 consists of 15 residues. The germline V gene encodes CDR1 MNHNS and CDR2 SASEGT. CDR3 sequence (DNA): TGTGCCAGCAGCGAAGCAGGGACAGGAATCTACGAGCAGTACTTC. Translated: CASSEAGTGIYEQYF.

In this sample, this clone turned up a few times. The chain has TRBV6-5 and TRBJ1-2; D unresolved. CDR1 is MNHEY, CDR2 SVGAGI, per germline. Trimming removed 0 bases from V and 4 bases from J, with 3 bases in between. The CDR3 is made up of 12 amino acids. The CDR3 DNA follows: TGTGCCAGCAGTTACTCGGGCTATGGCTACACCTTC. Translating gives CASSYSGYGYTF.

V is TRBV7-9 and J is TRBJ2-1; 8 bases align to TRBD1. Germline CDR1 and CDR2: SEHNR and FQNEAQ (reference sequence). The CDR3 is made up of 16 amino acids. V was clipped by 1 base and J by 7 bases; unmatched bases: 9. The DNA of the CDR3 is TGTGCCAGCAGCTTAGGGTGGGACAGGCCTTGGAATGAGCAGTTCTTC. It encodes CASSLGWDRPWNEQFF.

The rearrangement uses TRBV7-2 and TRBJ2-2; D ambiguous. The germline V gene encodes CDR1 SGHTA and CDR2 FQGNSA. V dropped 1 base and J dropped 8 bases, with 14 bases sitting between them. The CDR3 covers 15 residues. In nucleotides, the CDR3 is TGTGCCAGCAGCTTAGGGGTCTTGGGCAGGGGGGAGCTGTTTTTT. Translating gives CASSLGVLGRGELFF.